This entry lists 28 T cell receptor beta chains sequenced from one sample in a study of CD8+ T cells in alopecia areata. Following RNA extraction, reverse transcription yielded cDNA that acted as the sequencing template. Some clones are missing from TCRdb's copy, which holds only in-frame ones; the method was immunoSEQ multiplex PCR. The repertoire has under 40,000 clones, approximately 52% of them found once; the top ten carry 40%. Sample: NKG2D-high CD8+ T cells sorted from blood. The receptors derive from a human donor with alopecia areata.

The CDR3 region is CASSQDLAGLSYEQYF. The CDR3 nucleotides read TGCGCCAGCAGCCAAGATTTAGCGGGCCTTTCCTACGAGCAGTACTTC. The chain employs TRBV4-3 and TRBJ2-7, with TRBD2 matching 7 bases. Germline CDR1 reads LGHNA; CDR2 reads YSLEER. This CDR3 has 16 residues. Trimming took 0 bases from V and 1 from J; bases not matched to a gene: 6.

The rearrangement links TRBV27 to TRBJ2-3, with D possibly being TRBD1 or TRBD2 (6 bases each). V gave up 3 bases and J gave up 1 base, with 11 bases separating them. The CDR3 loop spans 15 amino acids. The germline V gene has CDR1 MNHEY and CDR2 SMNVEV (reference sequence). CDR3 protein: CASSFRGRGTDTQYF. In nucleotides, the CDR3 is TGTGCCAGCAGTTTCCGGGGGCGAGGCACAGATACGCAGTATTTT.

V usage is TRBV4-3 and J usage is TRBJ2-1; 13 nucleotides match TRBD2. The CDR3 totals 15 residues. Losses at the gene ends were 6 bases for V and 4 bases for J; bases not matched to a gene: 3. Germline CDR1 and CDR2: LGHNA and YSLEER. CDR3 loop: CASRQGLAGYNEQFF. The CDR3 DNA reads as TGCGCCAGCAGGCAGGGACTAGCGGGGTACAATGAGCAGTTCTTC.

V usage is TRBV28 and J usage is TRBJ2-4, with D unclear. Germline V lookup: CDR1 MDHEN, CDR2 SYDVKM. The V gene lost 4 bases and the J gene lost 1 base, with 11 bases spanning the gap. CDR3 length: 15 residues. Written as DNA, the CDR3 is TGTGCCAGCAGTTCGACCGTTGGGGCCAAAAACATTCAGTACTTC. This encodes CASSSTVGAKNIQYF.

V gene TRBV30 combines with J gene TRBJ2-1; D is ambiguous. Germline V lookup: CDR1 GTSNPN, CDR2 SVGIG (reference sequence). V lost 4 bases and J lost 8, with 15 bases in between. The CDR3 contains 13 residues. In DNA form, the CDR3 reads TGTGCCTGGACCGGATTGGGCGCTCATGAGCAGTTCTTC. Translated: CAWTGLGAHEQFF.

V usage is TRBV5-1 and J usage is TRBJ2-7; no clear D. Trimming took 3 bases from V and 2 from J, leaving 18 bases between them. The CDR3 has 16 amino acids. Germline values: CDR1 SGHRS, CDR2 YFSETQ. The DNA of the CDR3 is TGCGCCAGCAGCTCCCTTCCGGCGGTACCGCCCTACGAGCAGTACTTC. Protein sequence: CASSSLPAVPPYEQYF.

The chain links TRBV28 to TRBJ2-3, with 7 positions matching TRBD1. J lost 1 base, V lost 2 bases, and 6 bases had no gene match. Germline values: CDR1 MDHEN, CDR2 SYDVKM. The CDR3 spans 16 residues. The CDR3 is CASSLLDGTGTDTQYF. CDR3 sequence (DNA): TGTGCCAGCAGTTTACTTGACGGGACAGGCACAGATACGCAGTATTTT.

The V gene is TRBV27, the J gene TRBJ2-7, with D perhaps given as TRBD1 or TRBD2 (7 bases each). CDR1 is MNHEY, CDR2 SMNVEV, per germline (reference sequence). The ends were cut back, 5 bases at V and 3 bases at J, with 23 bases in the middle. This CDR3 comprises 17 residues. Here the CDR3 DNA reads TGTGCCAGCAGTCTTCCCTCCTACAGCGGGACAGACTACGAGCAGTACTTC. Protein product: CASSLPSYSGTDYEQYF.

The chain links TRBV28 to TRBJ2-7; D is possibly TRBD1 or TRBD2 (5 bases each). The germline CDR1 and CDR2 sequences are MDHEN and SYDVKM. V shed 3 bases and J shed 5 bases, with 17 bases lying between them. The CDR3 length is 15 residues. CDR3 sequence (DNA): TGTGCCAGCAGTTTCCGGGACCCGGGAATCGACGAGCAGTACTTC. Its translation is CASSFRDPGIDEQYF.

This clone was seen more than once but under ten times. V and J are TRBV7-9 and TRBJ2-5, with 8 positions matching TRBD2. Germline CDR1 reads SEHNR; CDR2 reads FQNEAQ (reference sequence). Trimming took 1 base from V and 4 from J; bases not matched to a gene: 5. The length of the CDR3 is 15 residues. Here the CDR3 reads CASSLEAGAGETQYF. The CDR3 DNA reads TGTGCCAGCAGCTTAGAAGCGGGAGCTGGAGAGACCCAGTACTTC. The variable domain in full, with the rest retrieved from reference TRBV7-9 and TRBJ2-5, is DTGVSQNPRHKITKRGQNVTFRCDPISEHNRLYWYRQTLGQGPEFLTYFQNEAQLEKSRLLSDRFSAERPKGSFSTLEIQRTEQGDSAMYLCASSLEAGAGETQYFGPGTRLLVL.

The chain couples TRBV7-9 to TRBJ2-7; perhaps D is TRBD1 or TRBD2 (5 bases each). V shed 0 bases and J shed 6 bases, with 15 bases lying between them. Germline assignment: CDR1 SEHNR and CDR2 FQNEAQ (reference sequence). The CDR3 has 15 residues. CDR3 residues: CASSLAFGAGREQYF. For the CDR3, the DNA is TGTGCCAGCAGCTTAGCGTTCGGGGCGGGTCGCGAGCAGTACTTC. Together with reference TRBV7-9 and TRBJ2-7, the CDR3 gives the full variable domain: DTGVSQNPRHKITKRGQNVTFRCDPISEHNRLYWYRQTLGQGPEFLTYFQNEAQLEKSRLLSDRFSAERPKGSFSTLEIQRTEQGDSAMYLCASSLAFGAGREQYFGPGTRLTVT.

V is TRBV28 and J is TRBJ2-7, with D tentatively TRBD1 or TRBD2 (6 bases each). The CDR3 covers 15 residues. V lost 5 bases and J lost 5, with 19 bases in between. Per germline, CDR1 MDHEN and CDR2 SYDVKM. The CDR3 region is CASSPAMGGRDEQYF. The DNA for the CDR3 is TGTGCCAGCAGTCCCGCGATGGGGGGCAGAGACGAGCAGTACTTC.

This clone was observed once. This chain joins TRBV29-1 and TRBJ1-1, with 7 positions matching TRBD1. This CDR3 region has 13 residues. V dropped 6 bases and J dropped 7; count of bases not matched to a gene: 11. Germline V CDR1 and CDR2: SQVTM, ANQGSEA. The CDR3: CSVIRDSPGEAFF. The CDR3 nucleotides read TGCAGCGTAATCCGGGACAGTCCCGGTGAAGCTTTCTTT.

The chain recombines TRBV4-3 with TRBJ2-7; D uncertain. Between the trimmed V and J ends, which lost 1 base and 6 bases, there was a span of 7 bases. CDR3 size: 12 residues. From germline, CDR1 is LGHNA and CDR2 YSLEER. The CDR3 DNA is TGCGCCAGCAGCCAAGTCCGAGGCGAGCAGTACTTC. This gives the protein CASSQVRGEQYF.

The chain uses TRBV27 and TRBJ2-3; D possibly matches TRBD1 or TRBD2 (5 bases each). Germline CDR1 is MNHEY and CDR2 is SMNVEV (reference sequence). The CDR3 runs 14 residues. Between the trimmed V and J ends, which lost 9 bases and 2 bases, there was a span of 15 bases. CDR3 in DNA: TGTGCCAGTCTCCCGGGTGGGACCACAGATACGCAGTATTTT. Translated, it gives CASLPGGTTDTQYF.

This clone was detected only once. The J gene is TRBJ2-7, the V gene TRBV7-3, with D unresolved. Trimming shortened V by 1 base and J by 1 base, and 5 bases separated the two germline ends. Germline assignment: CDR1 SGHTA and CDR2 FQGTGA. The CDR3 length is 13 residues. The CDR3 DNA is TGTGCCAGCAGCTTAAGCTTATCCTACGAGCAGTACTTC. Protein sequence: CASSLSLSYEQYF.

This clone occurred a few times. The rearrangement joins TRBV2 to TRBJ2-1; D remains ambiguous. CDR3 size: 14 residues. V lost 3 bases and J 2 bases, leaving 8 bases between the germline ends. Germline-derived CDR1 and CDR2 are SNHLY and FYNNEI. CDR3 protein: CASSDPLTYNEQFF. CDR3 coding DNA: TGTGCCAGCAGTGATCCCCTGACCTACAATGAGCAGTTCTTC.

CDR3 sequence: CASSPRTVSSGNTIYF. DNA for the CDR3: TGTGCCAGCAGTCCCCGGACGGTTAGCTCTGGAAACACCATATATTTT. The chain joins TRBV27 to TRBJ1-3; D gene ambiguous. Looked up from germline, CDR1 is MNHEY and CDR2 is SMNVEV (reference sequence). The CDR3 is 16 residues long. V was cut by 5 bases and J by 0 bases, with 14 bases left in between.

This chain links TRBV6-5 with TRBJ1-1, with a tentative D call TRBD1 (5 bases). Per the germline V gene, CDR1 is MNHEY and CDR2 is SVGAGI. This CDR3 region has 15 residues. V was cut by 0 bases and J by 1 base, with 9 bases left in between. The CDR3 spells CASSYSRVTNTEAFF. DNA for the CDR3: TGTGCCAGCAGTTACTCCAGGGTAACGAACACTGAAGCTTTCTTT.

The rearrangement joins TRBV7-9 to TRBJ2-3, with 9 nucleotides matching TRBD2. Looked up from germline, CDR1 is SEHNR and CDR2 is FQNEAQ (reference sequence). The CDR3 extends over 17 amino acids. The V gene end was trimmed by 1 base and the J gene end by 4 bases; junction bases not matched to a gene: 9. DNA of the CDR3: TGTGCCAGCAGCTTAGATCGCGCTAGCGGGGACGCAGATACGCAGTATTTT. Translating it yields CASSLDRASGDADTQYF.

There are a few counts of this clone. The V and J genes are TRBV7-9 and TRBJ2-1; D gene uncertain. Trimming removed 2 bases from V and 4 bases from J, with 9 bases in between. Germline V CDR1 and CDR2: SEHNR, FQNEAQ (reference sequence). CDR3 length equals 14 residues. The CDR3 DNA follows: TGTGCCAGCAGCTTAACGCCCCAGTACAATGAGCAGTTCTTC. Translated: CASSLTPQYNEQFF. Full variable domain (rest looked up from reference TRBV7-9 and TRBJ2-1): DTGVSQNPRHKITKRGQNVTFRCDPISEHNRLYWYRQTLGQGPEFLTYFQNEAQLEKSRLLSDRFSAERPKGSFSTLEIQRTEQGDSAMYLCASSLTPQYNEQFFGPGTRLTVL.

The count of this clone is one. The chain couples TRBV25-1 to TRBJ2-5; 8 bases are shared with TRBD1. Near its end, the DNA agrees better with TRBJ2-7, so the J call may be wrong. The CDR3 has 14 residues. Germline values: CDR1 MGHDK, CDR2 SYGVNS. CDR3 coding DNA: TGTGCCAGCAGTGATCCCGGACAGGGCTACGAGCAGTACTTC. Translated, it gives CASSDPGQGYEQYF.

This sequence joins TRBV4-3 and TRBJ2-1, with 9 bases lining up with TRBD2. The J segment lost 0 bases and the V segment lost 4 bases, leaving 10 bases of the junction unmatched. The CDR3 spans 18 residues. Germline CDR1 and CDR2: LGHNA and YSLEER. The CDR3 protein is CASSRKRLAELSYNEQFF. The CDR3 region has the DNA TGCGCCAGCAGCCGGAAACGACTAGCGGAACTCTCCTACAATGAGCAGTTCTTC.

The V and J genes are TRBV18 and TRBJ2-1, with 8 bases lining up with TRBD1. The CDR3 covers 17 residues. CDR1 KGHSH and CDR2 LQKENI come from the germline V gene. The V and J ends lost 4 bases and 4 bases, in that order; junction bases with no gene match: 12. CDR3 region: CASSLDRGPNLYNEQFF. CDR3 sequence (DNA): TGTGCCAGCTCACTCGACAGGGGCCCTAACCTGTACAATGAGCAGTTCTTC.

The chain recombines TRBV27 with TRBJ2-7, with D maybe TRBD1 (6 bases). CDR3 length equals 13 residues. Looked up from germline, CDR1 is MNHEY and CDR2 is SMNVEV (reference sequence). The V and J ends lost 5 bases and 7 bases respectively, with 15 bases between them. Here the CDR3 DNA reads TGTGCCAGCAGTCAGACAGGTCTTCGGGAGCAGTACTTC. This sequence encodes CASSQTGLREQYF.

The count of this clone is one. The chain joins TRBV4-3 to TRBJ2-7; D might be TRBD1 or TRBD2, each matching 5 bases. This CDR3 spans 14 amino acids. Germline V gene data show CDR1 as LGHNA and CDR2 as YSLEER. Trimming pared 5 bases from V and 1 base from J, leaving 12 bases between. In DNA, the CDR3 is TGCGCCAGCAGCGACTGGGACGGATCCTACGAGCAGTACTTC. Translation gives CASSDWDGSYEQYF.

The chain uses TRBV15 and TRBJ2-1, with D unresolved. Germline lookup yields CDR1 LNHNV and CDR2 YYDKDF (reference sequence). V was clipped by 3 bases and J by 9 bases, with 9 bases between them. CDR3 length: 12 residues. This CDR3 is CATSSNNGEQFF. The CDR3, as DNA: TGTGCCACCAGCAGTAATAACGGTGAGCAGTTCTTC.

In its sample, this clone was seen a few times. This CDR3 is CSVGSGTIVDEQFF. CDR3 coding DNA: TGCAGCGTGGGTTCCGGGACTATAGTTGATGAGCAGTTCTTC. The J gene is TRBJ2-1, the V gene TRBV29-1; TRBD2 agrees at 7 bases. The CDR3 extends over 14 amino acids. Germline CDR1 is SQVTM and CDR2 is ANQGSEA. The V segment lost 6 bases and the J segment 8 bases; nucleotides outside the gene matches: 13.